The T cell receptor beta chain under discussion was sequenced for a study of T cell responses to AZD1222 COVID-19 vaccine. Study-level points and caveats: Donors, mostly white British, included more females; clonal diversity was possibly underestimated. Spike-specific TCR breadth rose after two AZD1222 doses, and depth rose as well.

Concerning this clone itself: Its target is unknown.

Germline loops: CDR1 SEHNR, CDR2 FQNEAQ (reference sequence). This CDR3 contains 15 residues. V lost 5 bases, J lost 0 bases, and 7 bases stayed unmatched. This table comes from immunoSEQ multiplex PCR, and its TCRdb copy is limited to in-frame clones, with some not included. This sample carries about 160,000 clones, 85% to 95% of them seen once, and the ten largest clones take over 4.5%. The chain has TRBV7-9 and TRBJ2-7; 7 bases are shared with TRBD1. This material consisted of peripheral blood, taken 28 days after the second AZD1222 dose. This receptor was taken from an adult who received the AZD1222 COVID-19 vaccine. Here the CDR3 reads CASSPATGLSYEQYF. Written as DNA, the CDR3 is TGTGCCAGCAGCCCCGCGACAGGGCTCTCCTACGAGCAGTACTTC.